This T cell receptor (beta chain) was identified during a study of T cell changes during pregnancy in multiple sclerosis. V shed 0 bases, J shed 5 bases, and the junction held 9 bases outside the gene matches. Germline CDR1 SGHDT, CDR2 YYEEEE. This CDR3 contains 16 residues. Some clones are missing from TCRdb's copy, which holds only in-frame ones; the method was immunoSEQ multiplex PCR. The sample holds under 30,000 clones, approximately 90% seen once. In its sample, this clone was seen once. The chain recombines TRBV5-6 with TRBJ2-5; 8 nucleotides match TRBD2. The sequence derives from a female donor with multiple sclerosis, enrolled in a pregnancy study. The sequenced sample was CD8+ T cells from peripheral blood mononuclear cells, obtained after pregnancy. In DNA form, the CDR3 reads TGTGCCAGCAGCTTGGTAGCTAGCGGGCCCTGGGAGACCCAGTACTTC. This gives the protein CASSLVASGPWETQYF.